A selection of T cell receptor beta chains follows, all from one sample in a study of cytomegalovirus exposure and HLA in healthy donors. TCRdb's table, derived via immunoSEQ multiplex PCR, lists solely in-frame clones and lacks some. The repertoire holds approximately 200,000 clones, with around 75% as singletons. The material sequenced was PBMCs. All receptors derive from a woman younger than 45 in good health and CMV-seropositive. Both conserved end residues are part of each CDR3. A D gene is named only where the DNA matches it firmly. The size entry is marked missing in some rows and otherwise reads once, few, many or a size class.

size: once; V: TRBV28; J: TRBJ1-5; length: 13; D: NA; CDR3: CASSPRGNQPQHF; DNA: TGTGCCAGCAGTCCCCGGGGAAATCAGCCCCAGCATTTT
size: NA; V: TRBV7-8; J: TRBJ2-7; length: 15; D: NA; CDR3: CASSLEAGSSYEQYF; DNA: TGTGCCAGCAGCTTAGAGGCGGGGTCTTCCTACGAGCAGTACTTC
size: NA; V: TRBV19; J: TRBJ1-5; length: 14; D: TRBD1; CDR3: CASTLRGSNQPQHF; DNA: TGTGCCAGTACGCTCAGGGGGAGCAATCAGCCCCAGCATTTT
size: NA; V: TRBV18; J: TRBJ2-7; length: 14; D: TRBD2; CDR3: CASSPLGGDYEQYF; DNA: TGTGCCAGCTCACCATTGGGGGGGGACTACGAGCAGTACTTC
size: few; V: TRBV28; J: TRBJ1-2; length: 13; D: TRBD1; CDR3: CASSDRGYYGYTF; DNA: TGTGCCAGCTCTGACAGGGGTTATTATGGCTACACCTTC
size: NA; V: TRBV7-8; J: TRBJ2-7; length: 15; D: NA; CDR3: CASSSPRSAIYEQYF; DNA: TGTGCCAGCAGCTCGCCCCGATCTGCCATCTACGAGCAGTACTTC
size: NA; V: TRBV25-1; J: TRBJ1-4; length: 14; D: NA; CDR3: CASSEYGDNEKLFF; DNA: TGTGCCAGCAGTGAATACGGGGATAATGAAAAACTGTTTTTT
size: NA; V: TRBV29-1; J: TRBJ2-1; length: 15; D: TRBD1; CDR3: CSVDRGQGSQGEQFF; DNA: TGCAGCGTCGATCGGGGACAGGGGAGTCAGGGTGAGCAGTTCTTC
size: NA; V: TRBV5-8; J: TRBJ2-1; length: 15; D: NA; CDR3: CASSLQAFVHNEQFF; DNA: TGTGCCAGCAGCTTGCAGGCCTTTGTCCACAATGAGCAGTTCTTC
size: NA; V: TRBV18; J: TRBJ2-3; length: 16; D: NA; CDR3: CASSPGHEINTDTQYF; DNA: TGTGCCAGCTCACCGGGGCACGAGATAAACACAGATACGCAGTATTTT
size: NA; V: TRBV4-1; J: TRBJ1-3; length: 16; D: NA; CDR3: CASSQVGVLSGNTIYF; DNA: TGCGCCAGCAGCCAAGTCGGGGTCCTCTCTGGAAACACCATATATTTT
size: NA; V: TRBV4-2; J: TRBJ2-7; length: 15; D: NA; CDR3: CASSQDDSGYYEQYF; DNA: TGTGCCAGCAGCCAAGATGATAGCGGATACTACGAGCAGTACTTC
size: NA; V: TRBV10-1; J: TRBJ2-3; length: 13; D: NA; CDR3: CASRGDSTDTQYF; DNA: TGCGCCAGCAGGGGGGACTCGACAGATACGCAGTATTTT
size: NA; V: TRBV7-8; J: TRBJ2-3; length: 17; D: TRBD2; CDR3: CASSPKPLAGATDTQYF; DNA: TGTGCCAGCAGCCCCAAACCACTAGCGGGAGCGACAGATACGCAGTATTTT
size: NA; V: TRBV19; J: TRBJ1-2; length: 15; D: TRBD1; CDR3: CASSPATGLYYGYTF; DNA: TGTGCCAGTAGCCCTGCGACAGGGCTGTACTATGGCTACACCTTC
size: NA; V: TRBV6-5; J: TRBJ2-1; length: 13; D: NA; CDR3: CASSPIVTNEQFF; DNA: TGTGCCAGCAGCCCCATAGTTACCAATGAGCAGTTCTTC
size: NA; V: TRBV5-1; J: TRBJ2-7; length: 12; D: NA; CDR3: CASSLGGVEQYF; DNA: TGCGCCAGCAGCTTGGGGGGGGTCGAGCAGTACTTC
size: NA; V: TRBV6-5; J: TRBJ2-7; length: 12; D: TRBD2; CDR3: CASLAGSNEQYF; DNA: TGTGCCAGCCTAGCGGGAAGTAACGAGCAGTACTTC
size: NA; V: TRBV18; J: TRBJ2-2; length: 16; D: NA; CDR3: CASSNAGTWNTGELFF; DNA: TGTGCCAGCTCAAACGCCGGGACATGGAACACCGGGGAGCTGTTTTTT
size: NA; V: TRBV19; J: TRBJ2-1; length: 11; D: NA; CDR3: CASSVYNEQFF; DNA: TGTGCCAGTAGCGTCTACAATGAGCAGTTCTTC
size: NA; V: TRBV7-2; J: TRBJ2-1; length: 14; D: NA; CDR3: CASSLARTYNEQFF; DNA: TGTGCCAGCAGCTTAGCGCGGACCTACAATGAGCAGTTCTTC
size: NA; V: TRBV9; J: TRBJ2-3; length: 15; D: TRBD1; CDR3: CASSEWTGVLDTQYF; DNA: TGTGCCAGCAGCGAGTGGACAGGGGTACTGGATACGCAGTATTTT
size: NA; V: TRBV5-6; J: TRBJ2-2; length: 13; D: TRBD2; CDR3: CASSSAGADALFF; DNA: TGTGCCAGCAGCTCAGCGGGGGCCGATGCGCTGTTTTTT